Each of the 15 T cell receptor beta chains below was sequenced from the same sample in a study of cytomegalovirus exposure and HLA in healthy donors (dated by TCRdb to about 2017). Library preparation was by the immunoSEQ multiplex PCR assay. For the multiplex PCR, a mixture combining 60 forward primers for TCR Vbeta segments and 13 reverse primers for TCR Jbeta segments was used. Held by TCRdb, this immuneACCESS table contains in-frame sequences only and omits some clones. Under half of the omission traces to an unresolved V gene where checked; the cause of the rest is unknown. This sample lists about 280,000 clones; about 90% were detected once. The ten top clones hold about 2% of the sample. The sequencing sample was made of PBMCs. The receptor set was obtained from a woman under 30 in good health and CMV-seronegative.

The chain carries TRBV9 and TRBJ2-3; the match to TRBD2 covers 14 bases. Germline CDR1 and CDR2: SGDLS and YYNGEE. Trimming at V came to 1 base and at J to 6 bases, leaving 13 bases not matched to a gene. This CDR3 has 19 residues. The CDR3 protein is CASSVRDGTSGGPLDTQYF. The CDR3 region has the DNA TGTGCCAGCAGCGTAAGAGACGGGACTAGCGGGGGCCCCCTGGATACGCAGTATTTT.

V usage is TRBV7-8 and J usage is TRBJ2-7; 8 nucleotides line up with TRBD2. Germline V gives CDR1 SGHVS, CDR2 FQNEAQ. After removal of 1 base from V and 4 bases from J, the junction contained 3 bases not matched to a gene. The CDR3 runs 14 residues. In DNA form, the CDR3 reads TGTGCCAGCAGCTTAGGGACTAGCCTATACGAGCAGTACTTC. Its translation is CASSLGTSLYEQYF.

The rearrangement uses TRBV19 and TRBJ2-5, with D perhaps TRBD2 (5 bases). Germline assignment: CDR1 LNHDA and CDR2 SQIVND (reference sequence). Trimming cost V 7 bases and J 7 bases, with 13 bases left between them. The CDR3 has 12 residues. CDR3 protein: CASMTTAGTQYF. The CDR3 bases are TGTGCCAGTATGACTACGGCGGGGACCCAGTACTTC.

V and J are TRBV4-2 and TRBJ2-7; 9 bases fit TRBD1. Trimming removed 1 base from V and 6 bases from J; junction bases left unmatched: 10. This CDR3 is built from 16 residues. From germline, CDR1 is LGHNA and CDR2 YNFKEQ. DNA for the CDR3: TGTGCCAGCAGCCAAGTCGGGACAGGGATAAAACTCGAGCAGTACTTC. Translating gives CASSQVGTGIKLEQYF.

Concerning this clone itself: Distinct nucleotide sequences in the sample also encode this CDR3. The V call is TRBV10-3, the J call TRBJ1-6, with TRBD1 matching 9 bases. The J segment lost 13 bases and the V segment lost 3 bases, leaving 10 bases of the junction unmatched. Germline loops: CDR1 ENHRY, CDR2 SYGVKD. The CDR3 has 15 amino acids. CDR3 protein: CAISEGTGKSSPLHF. The DNA for the CDR3 is TGTGCCATCAGTGAAGGGACAGGGAAAAGTTCCCCCCTCCACTTT.

V gene TRBV7-9 combines with J gene TRBJ1-2; D remains unclear. Germline V lookup: CDR1 SEHNR, CDR2 FQNEAQ (reference sequence). Trimming left V 1 base short and J 5 bases short, with 14 bases between. This CDR3 contains 15 residues. The CDR3 coding sequence is TGTGCCAGCAGCTTAGGAGCGGGTCGTCATTATGGCTACACCTTC. This gives the protein CASSLGAGRHYGYTF.

The CDR3 spells CASSQAAGAKNIQYF. DNA for the CDR3: TGTGCCAGCAGCCAGGCGGCGGGGGCCAAAAACATTCAGTACTTC. This rearrangement joins TRBV6-5 to TRBJ2-4, with D possibly matching TRBD2 (6 bases). Trimming pared 6 bases from V and 1 base from J, leaving 13 bases between. Germline assignment: CDR1 MNHEY and CDR2 SVGAGI. The CDR3 extends over 15 amino acids.

In nucleotides, the CDR3 is TGCGCCAGCAGCCCGCCGGACAGGGCCTACAATGAGCAGTTCTTC. It specifies CASSPPDRAYNEQFF. This rearrangement joins TRBV5-1 to TRBJ2-1, with TRBD1 matching over 8 bases. Trimming cost V 4 bases and J 2 bases; bases outside gene matches: 5. The CDR3 runs to 15 residues. Germline-derived CDR1 and CDR2 are SGHRS and YFSETQ.

The V call is TRBV5-1, the J call TRBJ2-1; possible D gene TRBD1, 5 bases. The V gene lost 0 bases and the J gene lost 6 bases, with 7 bases spanning the gap. The germline gives CDR1 SGHRS, CDR2 YFSETQ. The CDR3 sequence is 13 residues long. The CDR3 DNA is TGCGCCAGCAGCTTGGCGCAGGGCAATGAGCAGTTCTTC. It specifies CASSLAQGNEQFF. Based on the CDR3 plus reference TRBV5-1 and TRBJ2-1, the full variable domain is KAGVTQTPRYLIKTRGQQVTLSCSPISGHRSVSWYQQTPGQGLQFLFEYFSETQRNKGNFPGRFSGRQFSNSRSEMNVSTLELGDSALYLCASSLAQGNEQFFGPGTRLTVL.

The V call is TRBV2, the J call TRBJ2-4, with D possibly being TRBD2 (7 bases). Looked up from germline, CDR1 is SNHLY and CDR2 is FYNNEI. The V gene lost 8 bases and the J gene lost 0 bases, with 14 bases spanning the gap. The CDR3 runs to 15 residues. The CDR3, as DNA: TGTGCCAGCGGGAGGGGGATTGGAGCCAAAAACATTCAGTACTTC. Translation gives CASGRGIGAKNIQYF.

The chain links TRBV7-9 to TRBJ1-2; D gene ambiguous. In germline, CDR1 is SEHNR, CDR2 FQNEAQ (reference sequence). The CDR3 totals 15 residues. The V gene lost 1 base and the J gene lost 5 bases, with 14 bases spanning the gap. CDR3 amino acids: CASSLGSLQAYGYTF. Here the CDR3 DNA reads TGTGCCAGCAGCTTAGGGTCCCTCCAGGCATATGGCTACACCTTC.

V is TRBV19 and J is TRBJ1-1; D is possibly TRBD1 (5 bases). Trimming stripped 5 bases from V and 2 bases from J, with 12 bases between. CDR1 is LNHDA, CDR2 SQIVND, per germline (reference sequence). This CDR3 comprises 14 residues. In nucleotides, the CDR3 is TGTGCCAGTAGTGGCGGACAACCTAACACTGAAGCTTTCTTT. This sequence encodes CASSGGQPNTEAFF.

V usage is TRBV6-6 and J usage is TRBJ1-5, with D possibly TRBD1 on 6 matching bases. Trimming shortened V by 7 bases and J by 6 bases, and 16 bases separated the two germline ends. Per the germline V gene, CDR1 is MNHNY and CDR2 is SVGAGI (reference sequence). This CDR3 contains 14 residues. The CDR3 spells CASKRSGEGQPQHF. CDR3 bases: TGTGCCAGCAAGCGTTCAGGGGAGGGTCAGCCCCAGCATTTT.

The genes are TRBV27 and TRBJ2-1; 8 bases are shared with TRBD2. Looked up from germline, CDR1 is MNHEY and CDR2 is SMNVEV (reference sequence). This CDR3 is built from 17 residues. The junction had 20 bases not matched to a gene; V was cut back by 10 bases and J by 6 bases. The CDR3 loop is CAISKGTSLVLGNEQFF. Here the CDR3 DNA reads TGTGCCATAAGCAAAGGGACTAGTTTAGTCCTCGGCAATGAGCAGTTCTTC.

The rearrangement joins TRBV5-1 to TRBJ2-1; unclear D gene. V shed 0 bases and J shed 6 bases, with 19 bases lying between them. The germline gives CDR1 SGHRS, CDR2 YFSETQ. This CDR3 has 17 residues. CDR3 loop: CASSLVPSRVGFNEQFF. In DNA form, the CDR3 reads TGCGCCAGCAGCTTGGTACCCTCCCGGGTAGGTTTCAATGAGCAGTTCTTC.